These 20 T cell receptor beta chains originate from one sample sequenced in a study of T-cell reconstitution after alpha-beta-depleted transplantation in children. Unique molecular identifiers were built into the TCRbeta library. TCRdb independently ran MiXCR on the PCR reads; one entry per CDR3 protein. This table holds roughly 240,000 distinct CDR3 sequences, roughly 8% found once. The source was PBMCs, mostly from graft donor cells, collected 180 days after TCRalphabeta/CD19-depleted stem cell transplant. These receptors came from a male patient aged 10 to 17 who had a stem cell transplant for acute lymphoblastic leukemia, so the T cells may come from the graft donor.

In this sample, this clonotype turned up many times. This chain connects TRBV7-2 to TRBJ2-3; D not certain. The CDR3 loop spans 11 amino acids. Trimming stripped 2 bases from V and 5 bases from J, with 2 bases between. The germline gives CDR1 SGHTA, CDR2 FQGNSA. CDR3 bases: TGTGCCAGCAGCTTAAAAGATACGCAGTATTTT. The encoded protein is CASSLKDTQYF.

As concerns this clonotype: This may stem from a read error, because a much larger clone lies one nucleotide away. The missing conserved phenylalanine or tryptophan at the end of this CDR3 makes a read error likely. The chain has TRBV29-1 and TRBJ2-7; possible D gene TRBD2, 6 bases. Germline V lookup: CDR1 SQVTM, CDR2 ANQGSEA. This CDR3 comprises 12 residues. V was cut by 5 bases and J by 2 bases, with 10 bases left in between. This chain's CDR3 is CSVLADTYEQYS. The CDR3 DNA follows: TGCAGCGTTTTAGCGGATACCTACGAGCAGTACTCC.

Remarks on this clonotype: Just one base apart from a much larger clone, this may be a read error. This chain connects TRBV18 to TRBJ2-6; 7 bases align to TRBD1. CDR3 length: 19 residues. Germline V gene sequence: CDR1 KGHSH, CDR2 LQKENI. CDR3 in DNA: TGTGCCAGCTCACCACCATTACAGGGGTCGTCCTCTGGGGCCAACGGCCTGACTTTC. This translates into CASSPPLQGSSSGANGLTF.

This chain uses TRBV19 with TRBJ1-5; D possibly corresponds to TRBD1 (5 bases). Trimming pared 10 bases from V and 9 bases from J, leaving 19 bases between. The germline V gene has CDR1 LNHDA and CDR2 SQIVND (reference sequence). There are 13 residues in the CDR3. Here the CDR3 reads CATSEGGGTPQHF. Here the CDR3 DNA reads TGTGCCACTTCAGAAGGTGGCGGGACGCCCCAGCATTTT.

At least ten counts were recorded for this clonotype. One end of the junction fails to match germline, which may point to a read error. The chain links TRBV7-2 to TRBJ2-6, with D tentatively TRBD1 or TRBD2 (5 bases each). The CDR3 runs 12 residues. Germline lookup yields CDR1 SGHTA and CDR2 FQGNSA. CDR3 in DNA: TGTGCCAGCAGCTCAGGGACCTTAGTCTTCTCATTC. This translates into CASSSGTLVFSF. Complete variable domain (other parts from reference TRBV7-2 and TRBJ2-6): GAGVSQSPSNKVTEKGKDVELRCDPISGHTALYWYRQSLGQGLEFLIYFQGNSAPDKSGLPSDRFSAERTGGSVSTLTIQRTQQEDSAVYLCASSSGTLVFSFGAGSRLTVL.

This clonotype was observed many times. The rearrangement links TRBV5-1 to TRBJ2-3, with TRBD2 matching over 7 bases. Per the germline V gene, CDR1 is SGHRS and CDR2 is YFSETQ. The CDR3 spans 14 residues. The V and J ends lost 0 bases and 12 bases, in that order; junction bases with no gene match: 10. The CDR3 coding sequence is TGCGCCAGCAGCTTGGCCCCAGCGGGGCCCCCCCAGTATTTT. Residues: CASSLAPAGPPQYF.

This clonotype was seen many times. The rearrangement uses TRBV11-2 and TRBJ1-4; D remains ambiguous. Trimming left V 2 bases short and J 0 bases short, with 7 bases between. This CDR3 is built from 15 residues. Germline loops: CDR1 SGHAT, CDR2 FQNNGV. The CDR3 region has the DNA TGTGCCAGCAGCTTATTGAGGGCAACTAATGAAAAACTGTTTTTT. Translating gives CASSLLRATNEKLFF.

This clonotype was detected ten times or more. This rearrangement joins TRBV29-1 to TRBJ1-1; TRBD1 is a possible D gene (5 bases). The ends were cut back, 7 bases at V and 0 bases at J, with 9 bases in the middle. The CDR3 has 12 amino acids. Per the germline V gene, CDR1 is SQVTM and CDR2 is ANQGSEA. The CDR3 sequence is CSAGTVNTEAFF. CDR3 coding DNA: TGCAGCGCCGGGACGGTGAACACTGAAGCTTTCTTT.

This clonotype was observed at least ten times. The CDR3 reads CASSQRDRGETQYF. In DNA form, the CDR3 reads TGCGCCAGCAGCCAACGGGACAGGGGGGAGACCCAGTACTTC. V and J are TRBV4-1 and TRBJ2-5, with 11 bases aligning to TRBD1. This CDR3 region has 14 residues. V was pared by 2 bases and J by 5 bases, with 1 base of the junction left unmatched. Germline V gives CDR1 MGHRA, CDR2 YSYEKL.

The table lists this clonotype with many counts. V and J are TRBV6-4 and TRBJ1-1; TRBD1 matches 10 bases. The CDR3 is 18 amino acids. Trimming took 2 bases from V and 5 from J; bases not matched to a gene: 14. Germline loops: CDR1 MRHNA, CDR2 SNTAGT. The CDR3, as DNA: TGTGCCAGCAGTGACGATTGGGACAGGGGAAGAGGGAGGACTGAAGCTTTCTTT. Translation: CASSDDWDRGRGRTEAFF.

This clonotype showed up many times. V gene TRBV5-1 combines with J gene TRBJ2-7; 10 bases map to TRBD1. CDR1 is SGHRS and CDR2 is YFSETQ in the germline V gene. J lost 7 bases, V lost 4 bases, and 5 bases had no gene match. CDR3 length: 13 residues. The CDR3 region is CASSRTGGGEQYF. Here the CDR3 DNA reads TGCGCCAGCAGCAGGACAGGGGGAGGAGAGCAGTACTTC.

This clonotype came up many times. The chain recombines TRBV12-3 or TRBV12-4 with TRBJ2-2; TRBD2 is a possible D gene (5 bases). The CDR3 sequence is 14 residues long. V was pared by 7 bases and J by 6 bases, with 15 bases between. CDR3 DNA: TGTGCCAGCACCCAGGTGGGAGCCCCCGGGGAGCTGTTTTTT. This sequence encodes CASTQVGAPGELFF.

This clonotype was seen ten or more times. V and J are TRBV28 and TRBJ2-7; no clear D. This CDR3 spans 15 amino acids. V was cut by 6 bases and J by 1 base, with 16 bases left in between. Per the germline V gene, CDR1 is MDHEN and CDR2 is SYDVKM. Here the CDR3 reads CASSPARVGSYEQYF. DNA for the CDR3: TGTGCCAGCAGCCCCGCACGGGTAGGGTCCTACGAGCAGTACTTC. The full variable domain, completed using reference TRBV28 and TRBJ2-7, is DVKVTQSSRYLVKRTGEKVFLECVQDMDHENMFWYRQDPGLGLRLIYFSYDVKMKEKGDIPEGYSVSREKKERFSLILESASTNQTSMYLCASSPARVGSYEQYFGPGTRLTVT.

Remarks on this clonotype: This sequence may be a read error, since a much larger clone differs from it by one base. The chain has TRBV27 and TRBJ2-5, with 8 bases aligning to TRBD1. Trimming took 6 bases from V and 6 from J; bases not matched to a gene: 6. The germline gives CDR1 MNHEY, CDR2 SMNVEV (reference sequence). CDR3 length: 13 residues. This CDR3 reads CASRTTGEKTQYF. The CDR3 DNA sequence: TGTGCCAGCAGAACGACAGGGGAAAAGACCCAGTACTTC.

The chain links TRBV5-4 to TRBJ1-4, with D possibly being TRBD1 (5 bases). V dropped 7 bases and J dropped 8 bases, with 21 bases sitting between them. The CDR3 is made up of 15 amino acids. CDR1 SGHNT and CDR2 YYREEE come from the germline V gene (reference sequence). The CDR3 nucleotides are TGTGCCAGCGGCCCCGGGGCCGGGCCACGAGAAAAACTGTTTTTT. As protein: CASGPGAGPREKLFF.

This clonotype was seen many times. The gene calls are TRBV15 and TRBJ2-1; 11 bases match TRBD2. Germline V gives CDR1 LNHNV, CDR2 YYDKDF (reference sequence). The V gene end was trimmed by 0 bases and the J gene end by 4 bases; junction bases not matched to a gene: 2. CDR3 length: 16 residues. The CDR3 DNA is TGTGCCACCAGCAGAGATAGACTAGCGGGATACAATGAGCAGTTCTTC. It yields the protein CATSRDRLAGYNEQFF.

This clonotype showed up many times. The rearrangement joins TRBV7-2 to TRBJ1-2, with D maybe TRBD1 (5 bases). V lost 0 bases to trimming and J lost 4 bases, with 12 bases between them. This CDR3 is 15 amino acids long. Looked up from germline, CDR1 is SGHTA and CDR2 is FQGNSA. The CDR3 region is CASSLASRGGYGYTF. CDR3 coding DNA: TGTGCCAGCAGCTTAGCCTCCCGGGGCGGCTATGGCTACACCTTC.

Only one count was recorded for this clonotype. A much larger clone differs by one base, so this may be a read error. The genes are TRBV12-3 or TRBV12-4 and TRBJ2-7; either TRBD1 or TRBD2 may fit D (5 bases each). The V and J ends lost 3 bases and 3 bases respectively, with 12 bases between them. This CDR3 has 14 amino acids. The CDR3: CASSFTGAVYEQYF. The CDR3 bases are TGTGCCAGCAGTTTCACCGGGGCGGTCTACGAGCAGTACTTC.

This clonotype showed up many times. The chain links TRBV6-2 or TRBV6-3 to TRBJ2-7; TRBD1 is a possible D gene (5 bases). Trimming stripped 4 bases from V and 1 base from J, with 8 bases between. Germline V gene lookup returns CDR1 MNHEY and CDR2 SVGEGT. The CDR3 has 13 residues. The CDR3 region has the DNA TGTGCCAGCAGTTCGACAGTATCCTACGAGCAGTACTTC. Encoded protein: CASSSTVSYEQYF.

This clonotype occurred many times. V gene TRBV29-1 combines with J gene TRBJ1-3; no reliable D call. Between the trimmed V and J ends, which lost 4 bases and 3 bases, there was a span of 10 bases. Germline V CDR1 and CDR2: SQVTM, ANQGSEA. The CDR3 is made up of 13 amino acids. The DNA of the CDR3 is TGCAGCGTTGGAACGGAGAGTGGAAACACCATATATTTT. It encodes CSVGTESGNTIYF.